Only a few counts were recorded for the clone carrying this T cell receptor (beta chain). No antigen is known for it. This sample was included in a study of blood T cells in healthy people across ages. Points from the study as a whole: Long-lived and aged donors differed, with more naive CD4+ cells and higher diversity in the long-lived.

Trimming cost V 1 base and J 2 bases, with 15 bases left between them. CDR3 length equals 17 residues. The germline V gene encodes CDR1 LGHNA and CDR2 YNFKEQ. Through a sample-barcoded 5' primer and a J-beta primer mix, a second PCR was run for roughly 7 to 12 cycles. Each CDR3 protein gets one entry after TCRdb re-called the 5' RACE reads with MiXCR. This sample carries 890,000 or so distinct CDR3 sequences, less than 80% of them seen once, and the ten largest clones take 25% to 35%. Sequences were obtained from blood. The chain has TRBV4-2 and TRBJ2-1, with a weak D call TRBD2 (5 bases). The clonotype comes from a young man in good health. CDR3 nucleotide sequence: TGTGCCAGCAGCCAAGGGCACCTGAGCGGAACCTACAATGAGCAGTTCTTC. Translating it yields CASSQGHLSGTYNEQFF.